This T cell receptor beta chain stems from a study of shared clonotypes between healthy human individuals. The data were produced by immunoSEQ multiplex PCR, yet TCRdb's version contains in-frame clones alone and is incomplete. The sample has some 2,000,000 clones; 85% to 95% are singletons. This CDR3 is built from 12 residues. Germline V lookup: CDR1 LNHDA, CDR2 SQIVND (reference sequence). Trimming removed 4 bases from V and 0 bases from J, with 2 bases in between. Overall study results and limits: About 5% of naive CD4 clonotypes were shared across a few donors.

In this sample, this clone turned up once. Antigen: not known. V usage is TRBV19 and J usage is TRBJ2-3; no reliable D call. Sequencing input: naive CD4+ T cells sorted from blood. The subset here: CD45RA+ positively selected. This TCR derives from a man younger than 35 in good health. The CDR3 DNA reads as TGTGCCAGTAGTAAGAGCACAGATACGCAGTATTTT. Its translation: CASSKSTDTQYF.